This TCR beta chain was found in a study of blood T cell repertoires in COVID-19. The CDR3 runs 15 residues. V was clipped by 3 bases and J by 7 bases; unmatched bases: 13. Germline CDR1 reads SQVTM; CDR2 reads ANQGSEA. The repertoire was sequenced with immunoSEQ multiplex PCR; TCRdb's copy has only in-frame clones and lacks some. The sample comprises 310,000 or so clones, 70% to 90% of which are singletons, and about 10% rests with the top ten. This receptor was identified in a woman aged 18-29 years who had recovered from COVID-19. Sequencing used PBMCs or T cells enriched from blood (not recorded which). The chain uses TRBV29-1 and TRBJ1-1; the match to TRBD1 covers 8 bases. The CDR3 region has the DNA TGCAGCGTTGACCCCGGACAGGGAGTGGTTTTTGAAGCTTTCTTT. Translation: CSVDPGQGVVFEAFF.